Reported below is one T cell receptor (beta chain). TCR beta libraries were built with iRepertoire HTBI primers and Arm-PCR of CDR3 regions. TCRdb processed the multiplex PCR reads anew with MiXCR; each CDR3 protein has one entry. This sample has hundreds of thousands of distinct CDR3 sequences, with 25% to 30% found just once. Germline CDR1 reads MNHNS; CDR2 reads SASEGT. The CDR3 extends over 13 amino acids. V gave up 6 bases and J gave up 3 bases; unmatched junction bases: 5. Sample time point: persistent/refractory GD, antithyroid drugs over 5 years with positive TRAb. With RNA extracted from PBMCs as input, the TCR library was made. This entry comes from a study of regulatory T cells in long-lasting Graves disease.

This clonotype was sampled from a female donor with Graves disease. The sample was peripheral blood mononuclear cells (PBMCs), taken when the disease was refractory, from a patient treated with antithyroid drugs. This sequence joins TRBV6-1 and TRBJ2-7, with 7 bases aligning to TRBD2. The CDR3 loop reads CASRGLEDYEQYF. In nucleotides, the CDR3 is TGTGCCAGCAGAGGACTAGAGGACTACGAGCAGTACTTC.